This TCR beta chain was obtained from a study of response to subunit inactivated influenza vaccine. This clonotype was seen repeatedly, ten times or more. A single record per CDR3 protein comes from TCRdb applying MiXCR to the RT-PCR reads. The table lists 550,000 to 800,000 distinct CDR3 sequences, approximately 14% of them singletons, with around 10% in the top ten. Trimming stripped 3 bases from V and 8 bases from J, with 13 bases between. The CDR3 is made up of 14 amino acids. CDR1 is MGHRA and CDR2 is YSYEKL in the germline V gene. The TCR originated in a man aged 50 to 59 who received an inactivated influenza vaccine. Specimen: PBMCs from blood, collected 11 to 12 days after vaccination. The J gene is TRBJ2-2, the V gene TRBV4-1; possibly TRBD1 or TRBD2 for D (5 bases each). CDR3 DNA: TGCGCCAGCAGCCATAGGGACGTCGAGGGGGAGCTGTTTTTT. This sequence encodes CASSHRDVEGELFF.